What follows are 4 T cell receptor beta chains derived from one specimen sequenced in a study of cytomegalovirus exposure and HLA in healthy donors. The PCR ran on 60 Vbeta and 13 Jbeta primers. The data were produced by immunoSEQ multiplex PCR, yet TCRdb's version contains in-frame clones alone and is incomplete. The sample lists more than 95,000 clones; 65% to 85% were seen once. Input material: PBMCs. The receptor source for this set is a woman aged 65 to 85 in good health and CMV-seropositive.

The CDR3 reads CASSRDLQGALDEQFF. The CDR3 DNA is TGTGCCAGCAGCCGGGATCTTCAGGGGGCCCTCGATGAGCAGTTCTTC. The V and J genes are TRBV5-4 and TRBJ2-1; 8 nucleotides align to TRBD1. Germline assignment: CDR1 SGHNT and CDR2 YYREEE (reference sequence). Trimming cost V 4 bases and J 8 bases; bases outside gene matches: 14. This CDR3 has 16 residues.

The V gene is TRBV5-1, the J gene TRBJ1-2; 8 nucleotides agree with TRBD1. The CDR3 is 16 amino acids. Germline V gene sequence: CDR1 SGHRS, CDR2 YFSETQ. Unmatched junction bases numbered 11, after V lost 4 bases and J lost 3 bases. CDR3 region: CASSPGTGAGDYGYTF. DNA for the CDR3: TGCGCCAGCAGCCCAGGGACAGGAGCAGGTGACTATGGCTACACCTTC.

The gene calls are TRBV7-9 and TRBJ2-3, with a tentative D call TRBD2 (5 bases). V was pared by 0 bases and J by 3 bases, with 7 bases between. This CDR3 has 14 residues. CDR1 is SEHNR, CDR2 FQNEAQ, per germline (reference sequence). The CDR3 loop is CASSLAGVTDTQYF. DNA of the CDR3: TGTGCCAGCAGCTTAGCCGGGGTTACAGATACGCAGTATTTT.

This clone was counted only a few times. Written as DNA, the CDR3 is TGTGCCAGCACCAACCCACGGGGGGCGGGCAATCAGCCCCAGCATTTT. Amino acid sequence: CASTNPRGAGNQPQHF. The chain has TRBV28 and TRBJ1-5; possible D gene TRBD1, 6 bases. V dropped 7 bases and J dropped 2 bases, with 18 bases sitting between them. CDR1 and CDR2 from the germline V gene are MDHEN and SYDVKM. The CDR3 has 16 residues.